These 18 T cell receptor beta chains were sequenced from one sample in a study of CD8+CD57+ T cells in acquired aplastic anemia. The template used for profiling TCR beta VDJ and CDR3 was genomic DNA. TCRdb re-analysed the reads in MiXCR, keeping a single row per CDR3 protein. This repertoire shows some 130,000 distinct CDR3 sequences, 48% found once; its top ten account for roughly 2.7%. The sequenced sample consisted of sorted CD4+, CD8+, or CD8+CD57+ T cells (not recorded which) from PBMCs. Every receptor here comes from a human donor in good health, serving as a control.

As to this clonotype: A read error may be the cause here, since a much bigger clone is one base away. The gene calls are TRBV12-3 or TRBV12-4 and TRBJ2-1; 7 bases align to TRBD2. Unmatched junction bases numbered 10, after V lost 3 bases and J lost 8 bases. The CDR3 loop spans 15 amino acids. The CDR3 nucleotides are TGTGCCAGCAGTTTTGGGGACTACCTAGTGTATGAGCAGTTCTTC. Translation gives CASSFGDYLVYEQFF.

On this clonotype: One end of the junction varies from germline; a read error may be responsible. This sequence joins TRBV14 and TRBJ1-2; D is unresolved. CDR1 and CDR2 (germline): SGHDN, FVKESK. This CDR3 is 14 amino acids long. CDR3 bases: TGTGCCAGCAGCCAAGTGACGGCTAACCATGGCTACACCTTC. Translated, it gives CASSQVTANHGYTF.

V and J are TRBV11-2 and TRBJ1-1; no clear D gene. Trimming shortened V by 1 base and J by 3 bases, and 6 bases separated the two germline ends. This CDR3 region has 13 residues. CDR1 is SGHAT and CDR2 is FQNNGV in the germline V gene. The CDR3 here is CASSLAGDTEAFF. The CDR3 bases are TGTGCCAGCAGCTTAGCTGGGGACACTGAAGCTTTCTTT.

V gene TRBV18 combines with J gene TRBJ1-5, with TRBD1 as a possible D gene (5 bases). V dropped 2 bases and J dropped 7 bases, with 9 bases sitting between them. CDR1 is KGHSH and CDR2 is LQKENI in the germline V gene. The CDR3 is 13 amino acids. Here the CDR3 reads CASSPGAGQPQHF. The DNA for the CDR3 is TGTGCCAGCTCACCAGGGGCGGGACAGCCCCAGCATTTT.

For this clonotype: Sequence at one end of the junction differs from germline and may be a read error. The genes are TRBV6-1 and TRBJ2-7, with D possibly matching TRBD2 (5 bases). Germline CDR1 is MNHNS and CDR2 is SASEGT. CDR3 length: 15 residues. The CDR3 sequence: CASSEEGADSHEQYF. The CDR3 nucleotides read TGTGCCAGCAGTGAAGAAGGAGCGGACTCCCACGAGCAGTACTTC.

As DNA, the CDR3 is TGCGCCAGCAGCCCCGGCGGGACAGGGGGACCCCCCGAGCAGTACTTC. Translated, it gives CASSPGGTGGPPEQYF. The V gene is TRBV4-3, the J gene TRBJ2-7, with 11 bases fitting TRBD1. With 4 bases clipped from V and 6 bases from J, the junction kept 11 bases outside the gene matches. CDR3 length equals 16 residues. The germline CDR1 and CDR2 sequences are LGHNA and YSLEER.

The table lists this clonotype with many counts. The rearrangement uses TRBV9 and TRBJ2-2, with D possibly being TRBD2 (7 bases). Germline CDR1 reads SGDLS; CDR2 reads YYNGEE. Trimming took 1 base from V and 6 from J, leaving 13 bases between them. The CDR3 has 15 amino acids. This CDR3 reads CASSVWREGAGELFF. The CDR3 coding sequence is TGTGCCAGCAGCGTATGGAGGGAGGGGGCCGGGGAGCTGTTTTTT. The whole variable domain, remainder taken from reference TRBV9 and TRBJ2-2, is DSGVTQTPKHLITATGQRVTLRCSPRSGDLSVYWYQQSLDQGLQFLIQYYNGEERAKGNILERFSAQQFPDLHSELNLSSLELGDSALYFCASSVWREGAGELFFGEGSRLTVL.

This clonotype appeared once. This chain joins TRBV20-1 and TRBJ2-1; 14 nucleotides line up with TRBD2. CDR1 is DFQATT and CDR2 is SNEGSKA in the germline V gene (reference sequence). The CDR3 length is 17 residues. Trimming cost V 1 base and J 1 base; bases outside gene matches: 3. The CDR3 loop is CSARGLAGGRSYNEQFF. CDR3 DNA sequence: TGCAGTGCTAGAGGACTAGCGGGGGGGCGGTCCTACAATGAGCAGTTCTTC.

CDR3 protein: CASRSGGAWGYTF. CDR3 bases: TGTGCCAGTAGAAGCGGGGGGGCATGGGGCTACACCTTC. The chain combines TRBV19 with TRBJ1-2; D may be TRBD1 (6 bases). V gave up 6 bases and J gave up 8 bases, with 16 bases separating them. CDR3 size: 13 residues. The germline V gene encodes CDR1 LNHDA and CDR2 SQIVND (reference sequence).

This clonotype was seen ten or more times. The V gene is TRBV7-6, the J gene TRBJ2-3; 11 bases are shared with TRBD2. Germline V lookup: CDR1 SGHVS, CDR2 FNYEAQ. CDR3 size: 16 residues. Trimming at V came to 5 bases and at J to 5 bases, leaving 9 bases not matched to a gene. This CDR3 is CASSLRASGGLDTQYF. CDR3 bases: TGTGCCAGCAGCCTTCGGGCTAGCGGGGGGTTAGATACGCAGTATTTT.

In the case of this clonotype: The germline gene is not matched at one end of the junction; a read error may be the cause. The V and J genes are TRBV10-3 and TRBJ1-5, with D tentatively TRBD1 (5 bases). CDR1 is ENHRY, CDR2 SYGVKD, per germline. The CDR3 is 16 residues long. The CDR3 sequence is CASSRERTNSNQPQHF. The CDR3 nucleotides read TGTGCCAGCAGTCGGGAACGGACAAATAGCAATCAGCCCCAGCATTTT.

Only a few counts were recorded for this clonotype. Since no conserved phenylalanine or tryptophan closes the CDR3, a read error is the likely cause. V is TRBV4-2 and J is TRBJ2-1; 8 bases are shared with TRBD1. The J segment lost 5 bases and the V segment lost 4 bases, leaving 10 bases of the junction unmatched. This CDR3 region has 16 residues. Per the germline V gene, CDR1 is LGHNA and CDR2 is YNFKEQ. In nucleotides, the CDR3 is TGTGCCAGCAGCCTAAACAGGGGGAACATGCACAATGAGCAGTTCTCC. Its protein is CASSLNRGNMHNEQFS.

This sequence joins TRBV15 and TRBJ1-6; 7 bases agree with TRBD1. The V segment lost 3 bases and the J segment 7 bases; nucleotides outside the gene matches: 6. The CDR3 covers 15 residues. Germline V gene lookup returns CDR1 LNHNV and CDR2 YYDKDF (reference sequence). The CDR3 DNA reads as TGTGCCACCAGCAGCCCCGGACAGGCCAATTCACCCCTCCACTTT. It codes for CATSSPGQANSPLHF.

The chain joins TRBV7-2 to TRBJ1-1; D perhaps matches TRBD1 (5 bases). This CDR3 comprises 12 residues. In germline, CDR1 is SGHTA, CDR2 FQGNSA. The V end lost 10 bases, the J end lost 11 bases, and 20 bases lay between the germline ends. The CDR3 protein is CATVPPRVGAFF. DNA for the CDR3: TGTGCCACCGTACCCCCCAGGGTCGGGGCTTTCTTT.

This CDR3 is CASSSGLAGGPPYF. The CDR3, as DNA: TGTGCCAGCAGCTCTGGACTAGCGGGGGGGCCCCCGTACTTC. The chain couples TRBV11-2 to TRBJ2-5, with 15 bases aligning to TRBD2. Germline CDR1 SGHAT, CDR2 FQNNGV. This CDR3 comprises 14 residues. V shed 4 bases and J 13 bases; nucleotides not matched to a gene: 7.

This clonotype was observed a few times. A read error may explain this, as a much larger clone is one base away. For the CDR3, the DNA is TGTGCCAGCAGTCGCCCCCCCACTAGCGGGGGCACAGATACGCAGTATTTT. This codes for CASSRPPTSGGTDTQYF. This chain joins TRBV6-1 and TRBJ2-3; 10 bases are a match to TRBD2. This CDR3 comprises 17 residues. The germline V gene encodes CDR1 MNHNS and CDR2 SASEGT. The junction had 9 bases not matched to a gene; V was cut back by 5 bases and J by 1 base.

This clonotype was counted many times. The V gene is TRBV6-1, the J gene TRBJ1-2; TRBD1 is a possible D gene (6 bases). The V gene's germline CDR1 is MNHNS and CDR2 SASEGT. V gave up 6 bases and J gave up 0 bases, with 11 bases separating them. The CDR3 is 14 residues long. The CDR3 bases are TGTGCCAGCAGCCGGACAGCTTCTAACTATGGCTACACCTTC. Encoded protein: CASSRTASNYGYTF.

Regarding this clonotype: This may be a read error: a much more frequent sequence differs by one nucleotide. The rearrangement joins TRBV20-1 to TRBJ2-2; TRBD1 might be the D (7 bases). Germline V gives CDR1 DFQATT, CDR2 SNEGSKA (reference sequence). With 6 bases removed from V and 4 bases from J, the gap between germline ends came to 15 bases. The CDR3 consists of 14 residues. DNA of the CDR3: TGCAGTGCCCAGAGTCAGGGGGGCACCGGGGAGCTGTTTTTT. Its translation: CSAQSQGGTGELFF.